The 24 T cell receptor beta chains reported below all come from one sample, sequenced in a study of shared clonotypes between healthy human individuals. The naive CD8 subset, CD45RO-negative cells positively selected for CCR7, excluded terminally differentiated effector memory CD45RA+ cells. Assay: immunoSEQ multiplex PCR; the TCRdb copy retains only in-frame clones and omits some. The sample holds about 2.1 million clones, about 92% seen once. Source material: naive CD8+ T cells from PBMCs. The receptor source for this set is a man aged 18-30 years in good health. Some clones in this sample may be carry-over from other donors' samples.

This chain joins TRBV29-1 and TRBJ1-2, with 9 bases fitting TRBD1. There are 14 residues in the CDR3. Germline CDR1 and CDR2: SQVTM and ANQGSEA. V lost 4 bases to trimming and J lost 4 bases; unmatched junction nucleotides: 7. The CDR3 loop reads CSVVGDRDSYGYTF. The CDR3, as DNA: TGCAGCGTTGTGGGGGACAGGGACTCCTATGGCTACACCTTC.

As regards this clone: Other DNA variants within this sample encode the same CDR3. The chain couples TRBV28 to TRBJ2-7; no clear D gene. Germline V gene lookup returns CDR1 MDHEN and CDR2 SYDVKM. This CDR3 contains 13 residues. Trimming stripped 6 bases from V and 0 bases from J, with 9 bases between. The CDR3 reads CASSRPFSYEQYF. In DNA, the CDR3 is TGTGCCAGCAGCCGGCCGTTCTCCTACGAGCAGTACTTC.

The chain recombines TRBV7-6 with TRBJ1-2, with TRBD1 matching over 9 bases. Germline V gene sequence: CDR1 SGHVS, CDR2 FNYEAQ. V shed 5 bases, J shed 7 bases, and the junction held 11 bases outside the gene matches. The CDR3 is made up of 15 amino acids. In DNA, the CDR3 is TGTGCCAGCAGCCCCAGGACAGGGGCCTCTAGTGGCTACACCTTC. Its protein product is CASSPRTGASSGYTF.

This clone was counted once. The CDR3 loop is CASSLSLTGSYNEQFF. The CDR3, as DNA: TGTGCCAGCAGTTTATCCCTAACTGGCTCCTACAATGAGCAGTTCTTC. The chain links TRBV27 to TRBJ2-1, with D uncertain. The CDR3 is made up of 16 amino acids. Germline CDR1 is MNHEY and CDR2 is SMNVEV (reference sequence). Trimming took off 0 bases at V and 0 bases at J, with 9 bases between the two ends.

CDR3 residues: CASSEYGTVDGYTF. The CDR3 coding sequence is TGTGCCAGCAGTGAATATGGGACTGTAGATGGCTACACCTTC. The V gene is TRBV25-1, the J gene TRBJ1-2; TRBD1 is a possible D gene (5 bases). Trimming pared 0 bases from V and 6 bases from J, leaving 11 bases between. CDR3 length: 14 amino acids. Germline V gene sequence: CDR1 MGHDK, CDR2 SYGVNS.

The V call is TRBV28, the J call TRBJ2-7; 9 positions match TRBD1. Germline-derived CDR1 and CDR2 are MDHEN and SYDVKM. The ends lost 6 bases at V and 5 bases at J; junction bases unmatched: 11. CDR3 size: 15 residues. The CDR3 spells CASRTRGQGINEQYF. The CDR3 DNA reads TGTGCCAGCAGAACCAGGGGACAGGGTATCAACGAGCAGTACTTC.

The chain links TRBV2 to TRBJ1-5; a weak D match, TRBD1 (6 bases). Trimming cost V 5 bases and J 2 bases, with 13 bases left between them. This CDR3 is 15 amino acids long. The germline V gene encodes CDR1 SNHLY and CDR2 FYNNEI. CDR3 protein: CASSTGGFGNQPQHF. The CDR3 region has the DNA TGTGCCAGCAGTACTGGGGGCTTCGGCAATCAGCCCCAGCATTTT.

For this clone: A junction boundary mismatches the germline segment, possibly from a read error. CDR3 in DNA: TGTGCCAGCAGCTTAGTAGCGGGAGGGTTCCACGAGCAGCACTTC. It codes for CASSLVAGGFHEQHF. This chain links TRBV7-2 with TRBJ2-7; 11 bases are shared with TRBD2. Germline V gene data show CDR1 as SGHTA and CDR2 as FQGNSA. The CDR3 totals 15 residues.

The chain carries TRBV9 and TRBJ2-7, with a possible D match to TRBD2 (5 bases). This CDR3 has 16 amino acids. Deletions cut 0 bases from V and 0 bases from J, with 13 bases between. Germline V gives CDR1 SGDLS, CDR2 YYNGEE. This CDR3 is CASSVGGSASSYEQYF. The CDR3 coding sequence is TGTGCCAGCAGCGTAGGGGGTAGCGCGAGCTCCTACGAGCAGTACTTC.

The chain carries TRBV13 and TRBJ2-7; the match to TRBD1 covers 9 bases. This CDR3 comprises 14 residues. The ends lost 0 bases at V and 6 bases at J; junction bases unmatched: 3. Looked up from germline, CDR1 is PRHDT and CDR2 is FYEKMQ (reference sequence). In nucleotides, the CDR3 is TGTGCCAGCAGCTTAGGAGGACAGGGGAGCGAGCAGTACTTC. This translates into CASSLGGQGSEQYF.

V is TRBV6-1 and J is TRBJ2-7; 11 bases line up with TRBD2. The germline CDR1 and CDR2 sequences are MNHNS and SASEGT. Trimming at V came to 4 bases and at J to 1 base, leaving 6 bases not matched to a gene. The CDR3 length is 16 residues. CDR3 DNA sequence: TGTGCCAGCAGTGTGCGCCTAGCGGGAGGTTCCTACGAGCAGTACTTC. As protein: CASSVRLAGGSYEQYF.

The sample holds one count of this clone. The chain combines TRBV28 with TRBJ1-5; D remains ambiguous. Trimming removed 5 bases from V and 11 bases from J, with 13 bases in between. CDR1 is MDHEN, CDR2 SYDVKM, per germline. This CDR3 is 12 amino acids long. CDR3 protein: CASSPTLETQHF. CDR3 nucleotides: TGTGCCAGCAGTCCGACCCTGGAGACCCAGCATTTT.

This clone was counted between two and nine times. The chain employs TRBV14 and TRBJ2-1; the match to TRBD2 covers 9 bases. Trimming cost V 3 bases and J 4 bases; bases outside gene matches: 7. The V gene's germline CDR1 is SGHDN and CDR2 FVKESK. There are 16 residues in the CDR3. For the CDR3, the DNA is TGTGCCAGCAGCCAGGTCCCGACTAGCGGTTACAATGAGCAGTTCTTC. Protein product: CASSQVPTSGYNEQFF.

The chain links TRBV9 to TRBJ1-3; weak D call: TRBD1 (5 bases). Germline CDR1 and CDR2: SGDLS and YYNGEE. Trimming pared 0 bases from V and 8 bases from J, leaving 12 bases between. The CDR3 runs to 14 residues. The CDR3: CASSVEGRVDTIYF. The CDR3 DNA sequence: TGTGCCAGCAGCGTAGAGGGACGCGTGGACACCATATATTTT.

The chain couples TRBV5-6 to TRBJ1-2; a weak D match, TRBD1 (5 bases). V lost 0 bases and J lost 8, with 23 bases in between. CDR1 is SGHDT, CDR2 YYEEEE, per germline. CDR3 length: 17 residues. The CDR3 loop reads CASSLEDGTPRVDGYTF. Here the CDR3 DNA reads TGTGCCAGCAGCTTGGAGGATGGGACTCCGAGGGTGGACGGCTACACCTTC. Full variable domain (outside the CDR3, taken from reference TRBV5-6 and TRBJ1-2): DAGVTQSPTHLIKTRGQQVTLRCSPKSGHDTVSWYQQALGQGPQFIFQYYEEEERQRGNFPDRFSGHQFPNYSSELNVNALLLGDSALYLCASSLEDGTPRVDGYTFGSGTRLTVV.

The chain joins TRBV30 to TRBJ1-4, with 9 bases that match TRBD1. Germline V CDR1 and CDR2: GTSNPN, SVGIG (reference sequence). The V and J ends lost 3 bases and 7 bases, in that order; junction bases with no gene match: 9. The CDR3 has 15 amino acids. The CDR3 bases are TGTGCCTGGAGCCAGCCGGGACAGGGATTTGAAAAACTGTTTTTT. It yields the protein CAWSQPGQGFEKLFF.

On this clone itself: The sample contains more than one DNA sequence encoding this CDR3. The chain is built from TRBV27 and TRBJ2-7, with 9 bases lining up with TRBD1. J lost 7 bases, V lost 3 bases, and 4 bases had no gene match. Germline loops: CDR1 MNHEY, CDR2 SMNVEV (reference sequence). CDR3 length: 13 residues. CDR3 nucleotides: TGTGCCAGCAGTTTCGGGACAGGGTATGAGCAGTACTTC. Its translation: CASSFGTGYEQYF.

This clone was observed a single time. V usage is TRBV5-6 and J usage is TRBJ2-7, with D possibly being TRBD1 (6 bases). Germline CDR1 SGHDT, CDR2 YYEEEE. V gave up 2 bases and J gave up 2 bases, with 11 bases separating them. The CDR3 is 14 amino acids. CDR3 nucleotides: TGTGCCAGCAGCTTTTCTGGACAGCCCTACGAGCAGTACTTC. Translated, it gives CASSFSGQPYEQYF.

In regard to this clone: Other DNA sequences in this sample translate to the same CDR3. V is TRBV27 and J is TRBJ2-7; D remains unclear. Germline CDR1 is MNHEY and CDR2 is SMNVEV (reference sequence). There are 13 residues in the CDR3. Trimming shortened V by 0 bases and J by 4 bases, and 7 bases separated the two germline ends. The CDR3, as DNA: TGTGCCAGCAGTTTATCAGAAGGATACGAGCAGTACTTC. As protein: CASSLSEGYEQYF.

The chain has TRBV9 and TRBJ1-2; 10 nucleotides agree with TRBD1. This CDR3 has 18 amino acids. Per the germline V gene, CDR1 is SGDLS and CDR2 is YYNGEE. V was pared by 3 bases and J by 2 bases, with 13 bases of the junction left unmatched. CDR3 bases: TGTGCCAGCAGCGGGGACAGGGGCTCCTTATCTTTAAACTATGGCTACACCTTC. Its translation: CASSGDRGSLSLNYGYTF.

The chain employs TRBV4-3 and TRBJ2-6; D is unresolved. The CDR3 loop spans 16 amino acids. Germline V gene lookup returns CDR1 LGHNA and CDR2 YSLEER. The ends were cut back, 2 bases at V and 1 base at J, with 9 bases in the middle. This CDR3 reads CASSQLTLSGANVLTF. The CDR3 DNA reads as TGCGCCAGCAGCCAACTTACTCTATCTGGGGCCAACGTCCTGACTTTC.

In this sample, this clone turned up once. Other nucleotide sequences in the sample specify the same CDR3. The rearrangement uses TRBV27 and TRBJ1-5, with 8 bases identical to TRBD1. J was trimmed by 4 bases and V by 4 bases; bases with no gene match: 3. The germline V gene encodes CDR1 MNHEY and CDR2 SMNVEV (reference sequence). There are 14 residues in the CDR3. The DNA of the CDR3 is TGTGCCAGCAGTTCTAGACAGGGGAATCAGCCCCAGCATTTT. Translated, it gives CASSSRQGNQPQHF.

The rearrangement links TRBV5-8 to TRBJ1-4; D uncertain. The CDR3 sequence is 15 residues long. CDR1 and CDR2 (germline): SGHTS, YDEGEE. Trimming took 4 bases from V and 6 from J, leaving 16 bases between them. CDR3 sequence (DNA): TGTGCCAGCAGCGCCCGAAGAAGACCGGATGAAAAACTGTTTTTT. Encoded protein: CASSARRRPDEKLFF.

This CDR3 is CASSLSGGELFF. The CDR3 coding sequence is TGTGCCAGCAGCTTGTCAGGCGGGGAGCTGTTTTTT. The J gene is TRBJ2-2, the V gene TRBV5-6; D call uncertain. Looked up from germline, CDR1 is SGHDT and CDR2 is YYEEEE. The CDR3 covers 12 residues. V was clipped by 1 base and J by 7 bases, with 5 bases between them.